Listed below are T cell receptor beta chains from one sample, sequenced in a study of T cell changes during pregnancy in multiple sclerosis. The assay was immunoSEQ multiplex PCR, and TCRdb's table has in-frame clones only and misses some. The sample lists 10,000 to 12,000 clones; 80% to 90% were seen once. The sequences come from CD8+ T cells from peripheral blood mononuclear cells, collected in the first trimester of pregnancy. Receptors originate from a female donor in good health, enrolled as a control in a pregnancy study. Both conserved end residues are part of each CDR3. Each record gives: J gene, V gene, CDR3 protein.

>TRBJ1-1|TRBV29-1
CSVVVSASIMNTEAFF
>TRBJ1-2|TRBV7-9
CASSPQTGAPNYGYTF
>TRBJ1-4|TRBV6-5
CASSYSWGQKLFF
>TRBJ2-1|TRBV6-1
CASSEIGRGPWGDEQFF
>TRBJ1-2|TRBV28
CASSQPGQYGYTF
>TRBJ1-2|TRBV9
CASSPPEDINYGYTF
>TRBJ1-1|TRBV4-3
CASSQDTPVNTEAFF
>TRBJ1-4|TRBV7-9
CASSTRDSMDEKLFF
>TRBJ1-4|TRBV6-5
CASSSSVLGEKLFF
>TRBJ2-1|TRBV5-4
CASSLGSNEQFF
>TRBJ1-2|TRBV19
CASTINPGPANYGYTF
>TRBJ2-7|TRBV6-1
CASTNSYEQYF
>TRBJ1-5|TRBV6-4
CASRDSLRMHSNQPQHF
>TRBJ1-1|TRBV29-1
CSVEVNTEAFF
>TRBJ1-4|TRBV6-6
CASSYSLASRGEKLFF
>TRBJ1-2|TRBV7-2
CASSFTTSDRAPNYGYTF
>TRBJ1-5|TRBV27
CASSTDRGNQPQHF
>TRBJ2-1|TRBV4-3
CASSQEGTGGYNEQFF
>TRBJ1-2|TRBV5-1
CASSTTGRRGYTF
>TRBJ1-2|TRBV6-5
CASSWTGGKGDGYTF
>TRBJ1-2|TRBV6-1
CASSEASYGYTF
>TRBJ2-7|TRBV5-1
CASSTGTGSIYEQYF
>TRBJ1-1|TRBV29-1
CSVGYLTGNTEAFF
>TRBJ2-6|TRBV7-6
CASSAGFRGANVLTF
>TRBJ2-7|TRBV13
CASSFSSQARPSEQYF
>TRBJ1-1|TRBV29-1
CSVDRGGDTEAFF
>TRBJ2-3|TRBV7-8
CASSTRLGTDTQYF
>TRBJ2-3|TRBV6-4
CASSDTSGGADTQYF
>TRBJ2-7|TRBV5-4
CASSPGGLEQYF
>TRBJ2-7|TRBV9
CASSATGGEQYF
>TRBJ1-1|TRBV6-1
CASSERENTEAFF
>TRBJ2-7|TRBV5-6
CASSFVQGNPYEQYF
>TRBJ2-3|TRBV2
CASSEGQGSTDTQYF
>TRBJ2-2|TRBV7-9
CASSTTELNTGELFF
>TRBJ2-3|TRBV4-2
CASSQGGGSPDTQYF
>TRBJ2-3|TRBV7-9
CASSSRQESTDTQYF
>TRBJ1-3|TRBV6-6
CASVQDSGNTIYF
>TRBJ2-3|TRBV27
CASSSHYSGTGSADTQYF
>TRBJ1-1|TRBV9
CASSVNRGNAEAFF
>TRBJ1-1|TRBV9
CASSARLTGDTEAFF
>TRBJ2-3|TRBV6-4
CASSDSETGHTDTQYF
>TRBJ2-7|TRBV7-9
CASSSKDRDSYEQYF
>TRBJ1-5|TRBV6-4
CASSGESNQPQHF
>TRBJ1-1|TRBV14
CASSQVITGASEAFF
>TRBJ2-7|TRBV5-6
CASSSGTGDFEQYF
>TRBJ2-1|TRBV5-4
CASSTSGGASFNEQFF
>TRBJ1-2|TRBV29-1
CSVDSTGGIRPYPNYGYTF
>TRBJ2-7|TRBV30
CAWSVGSSYEQYF
>TRBJ2-7|TRBV27
CASSLSGGVEQYF
>TRBJ1-2|TRBV4-3
CASSQDTGSNYGYTF